This T cell receptor beta chain was recovered during a study of metastatic and nonmetastatic thyroid tumors. Looking at the study overall: Blood and tumor or nodule tissue repertoires from malignant and benign thyroid patients were compared.

This clone was detected a few times. There were no patients who had received any treatment before thyroid surgery. TCRdb re-analyzed the PCR reads through MiXCR. The table includes tens of thousands of clones, approximately 51% detected once. The CDR3 spans 15 residues. The V gene lost 0 bases and the J gene lost 9 bases, with 15 bases spanning the gap. Germline V gene data show CDR1 as SNHLY and CDR2 as FYNNEI. This sequence joins TRBV2 and TRBJ2-1; D remains unclear. Sequencing was done on a sample of tumor tissue. The receptor was derived from a male donor with papillary thyroid cancer or a benign thyroid nodule (not recorded which). Some clones in this sample may be carry-over from other donors' samples. CDR3 DNA sequence: TGTGCCAGCAGTGAAGCCTATACCAGGCCGGCTGAGCAGTTCTTC. Residues: CASSEAYTRPAEQFF.